The sequence of this T cell receptor beta chain was determined in a study of T cells in Graves' hyperthyroidism and ophthalmopathy. General study findings and limits: Also found in blood were most expanded thyroid clonotypes above 0.001.

Diagnoses rested on clinical symptoms, serum thyroxine and TRAb, thyroid ultrasound and orbital computed tomography. The blood sample predates any ophthalmopathy symptoms, coming from first hyperthyroidism diagnosis. The PBMCs were taken from roughly 9.3 ml of fresh peripheral blood. From RNA transcripts, TCR beta CDR3 regions were amplified. HTBI primers were used for first-round RT-PCR of the TCR CDR3. One entry per CDR3 protein results from TCRdb running MiXCR on the multiplex PCR reads. Among some 270,000 distinct CDR3 sequences listed, less than 15% were seen once. This CDR3 contains 16 residues. Germline lookup yields CDR1 SGHAT and CDR2 FQNNGV. V trimming: 4 bases; J trimming: 4 bases; junction bases outside the gene matches: 12. As regards this clonotype: Its antigen is as yet unknown.

Sequencing used blood. The chain is built from TRBV11-2 and TRBJ2-5; 7 bases align to TRBD1. This TCR came from a woman between 25 and 40 years old with Graves' hyperthyroidism that later progressed to Graves' ophthalmopathy. The CDR3 loop is CASSSRRSGTVETQYF. The CDR3 DNA reads TGTGCCAGCAGCTCCAGACGATCCGGGACAGTAGAGACCCAGTACTTC.